This is a list of T cell receptor beta chains from one sample in a study of blood T cell repertoires in COVID-19. The assay was immunoSEQ multiplex PCR, and TCRdb's table has in-frame clones only and misses some. Here the sample spans 150,000 to 200,000 clones, 70% to 90% being singletons. The sequencing sample was made of peripheral blood. All receptors come from a woman aged 25 to 39 with active or convalescent COVID-19. Both conserved end residues are part of each CDR3. The order of the fields is J gene, V gene, D gene, CDR3 length, clone size, CDR3 protein, CDR3 DNA. A D gene is named only where the DNA matches it firmly. Rows may omit the clone size; those that give it use once, few, many or a size class.

>TRBJ2-3|TRBV13|NA|13|few
CASSLVYTDTQYF
TGTGCCAGCAGCTTAGTGTACACAGATACGCAGTATTTT
>TRBJ2-6|TRBV5-6|TRBD1|16|NA
CASSQDRVSGANVLTF
TGTGCCAGCAGCCAGGACAGGGTATCTGGGGCCAACGTCCTGACTTTC
>TRBJ1-2|TRBV6-5|NA|10|NA
CASMGGGYTF
TGTGCCAGCATGGGAGGTGGCTACACCTTC
>TRBJ2-1|TRBV9|NA|14|NA
CASSETGGQGEQFF
TGTGCCAGCAGCGAGACCGGGGGGCAGGGCGAGCAGTTCTTC
>TRBJ1-5|TRBV9|NA|15|NA
CASSASFTKNQPQHF
TGTGCCAGCAGCGCTAGCTTCACTAAGAATCAGCCCCAGCATTTT
>TRBJ1-2|TRBV6-5|NA|14|NA
CATLQTPQANGYTF
TGTGCCACCTTACAGACCCCTCAGGCGAATGGCTACACCTTC
>TRBJ2-1|TRBV3-1/TRBV3-2|TRBD1|16|once
CASSQIPGTGYNEQFF
TGTGCCAGCAGCCAAATTCCCGGGACAGGGTACAATGAGCAGTTCTTC
>TRBJ1-4|TRBV11-2|NA|15|NA
CASSSLQGPNEKLFF
TGTGCCAGCAGCTCTCTCCAGGGCCCTAATGAAAAACTGTTTTTT
>TRBJ2-7|TRBV28|NA|12|NA
CASSFQAFEQYF
TGTGCCAGCAGTTTCCAAGCGTTCGAGCAGTACTTC
>TRBJ2-1|TRBV7-2|TRBD2|16|NA
CASSLGGIAGYNEQFF
TGTGCCAGCAGCTTAGGGGGAATAGCGGGGTACAATGAGCAGTTCTTC
>TRBJ2-7|TRBV27|TRBD2|17|NA
CASSPLPRTSGDYEQYF
TGTGCCAGCAGTCCGCTCCCCAGGACTAGCGGAGACTACGAGCAGTACTTC
>TRBJ1-3|TRBV7-8|NA|17|NA
CASSLGRQEVSGNTIYF
TGTGCCAGCAGCTTAGGGCGTCAGGAAGTCTCTGGAAACACCATATATTTT
>TRBJ1-1|TRBV27|TRBD1|13|NA
CASSSFQGVQAFF
TGTGCCAGCAGTTCCTTTCAGGGGGTGCAGGCTTTCTTT
>TRBJ2-7|TRBV5-1|TRBD2|16|NA
CASSPGRREGLHEQYF
TGCGCCAGCAGCCCTGGGCGGCGGGAGGGCCTCCACGAGCAGTACTTC
>TRBJ1-1|TRBV3-1/TRBV3-2|NA|14|NA
CASSRGGANTEAFF
TGTGCCAGCAGCCGTGGGGGGGCGAACACTGAAGCTTTCTTT
>TRBJ2-7|TRBV5-6|NA|14|NA
CASSLAMLAYEQYF
TGTGCCAGCAGCTTGGCAATGCTAGCCTACGAGCAGTACTTC
>TRBJ1-3|TRBV6-5|NA|16|NA
CASSYVPESRGNTIYF
TGTGCCAGCAGTTATGTCCCCGAATCGCGGGGAAACACCATATATTTT
>TRBJ2-5|TRBV7-9|TRBD2|16|once
CASSLALISGGETQYF
TGTGCCAGCAGCTTAGCTCTTATTAGCGGGGGAGAGACCCAGTACTTC
>TRBJ1-1|TRBV6-4|TRBD1|14|NA
CASSDRGRNTEAFF
TGTGCCAGCAGTGACAGGGGGCGAAACACTGAAGCTTTCTTT
>TRBJ2-5|TRBV4-2|NA|17|NA
CASSQEWGEAYQETQYF
TGTGCCAGCAGCCAAGAGTGGGGGGAGGCGTACCAAGAGACCCAGTACTTC
>TRBJ1-2|TRBV6-2/TRBV6-3|NA|16|NA
CASSYPAGRMAYGYTF
TGTGCCAGCAGTTACCCGGCAGGGCGTATGGCCTATGGCTACACCTTC
>TRBJ2-3|TRBV19|NA|16|NA
CASRNIRQGRGDTQYF
TGTGCCAGTAGAAATATACGACAGGGGAGGGGAGATACGCAGTATTTT
>TRBJ2-2|TRBV5-1|NA|18|NA
CASSLVNQRRIHTGELFF
TGCGCCAGCAGCTTGGTAAACCAGCGACGGATTCACACCGGGGAGCTGTTTTTT
>TRBJ2-1|TRBV6-5|TRBD2|15|NA
CASRTSGRAYNEQFF
TGTGCCAGCAGAACGAGCGGGAGGGCTTACAATGAGCAGTTCTTC
>TRBJ2-7|TRBV2|TRBD2|14|NA
CASTGTTSSYEQYF
TGTGCCAGCACCGGGACTACGAGCTCCTACGAGCAGTACTTC
>TRBJ1-6|TRBV13|NA|15|NA
CASSLAQGTNSPLHF
TGTGCCAGCAGCTTAGCCCAGGGGACTAATTCACCCCTCCACTTT
>TRBJ1-1|TRBV9|NA|14|few
CASSVVGWGPEAFF
TGTGCCAGCAGCGTAGTAGGGTGGGGGCCTGAAGCTTTCTTT
>TRBJ2-5|TRBV12-5|TRBD2|16|NA
CASGLGSGGRQETQYF
TGTGCTAGTGGTTTGGGTAGCGGGGGCCGCCAAGAGACCCAGTACTTC
>TRBJ2-5|TRBV9|TRBD2|16|NA
CASSVAGGGLSETQYF
TGTGCCAGCAGCGTAGCGGGGGGGGGCCTCTCAGAGACCCAGTACTTC
>TRBJ2-3|TRBV10-1|NA|17|NA
CASSESPAGTITDTQYF
TGCGCCAGCAGTGAGTCCCCAGCGGGGACAATCACAGATACGCAGTATTTT
>TRBJ1-1|TRBV6-5|TRBD1|15|NA
CASRVATGVFTEAFF
TGTGCCAGTCGGGTGGCAACAGGGGTCTTCACTGAAGCTTTCTTT
>TRBJ1-1|TRBV5-1|NA|14|NA
CASSHITGGTEAFF
TGCGCCAGCAGCCATATAACAGGAGGGACTGAAGCTTTCTTT
>TRBJ1-3|TRBV13|NA|14|NA
CASSSTISGNTIYF
TGTGCCAGCAGCTCCACAATATCTGGAAACACCATATATTTT
>TRBJ1-5|TRBV19|NA|14|NA
CASSTGIRNQPQHF
TGTGCCAGTAGTACAGGGATACGCAATCAGCCCCAGCATTTT
>TRBJ1-1|TRBV11-2|TRBD1|15|NA
CASSYHRGMNTEAFF
TGTGCCAGCAGCTACCACAGGGGAATGAACACTGAAGCTTTCTTT
>TRBJ2-7|TRBV7-2|TRBD1|14|NA
CASSFWTGTYEQYF
TGTGCCAGCAGCTTCTGGACAGGGACCTACGAGCAGTACTTC
>TRBJ2-1|TRBV11-3|NA|13|NA
CASSLGPRNEQFF
TGTGCCAGCAGCTTAGGGCCTAGGAATGAGCAGTTCTTC
>TRBJ2-7|TRBV7-2|NA|14|once
CASSGRGLPYEQYF
TGTGCCAGCTCTGGTCGTGGGCTTCCCTACGAGCAGTACTTC
>TRBJ2-7|TRBV27|NA|12|NA
CASSSLSREQYF
TGTGCCAGCAGTTCTCTGTCGAGGGAGCAGTACTTC
>TRBJ2-7|TRBV5-1|TRBD2|14|NA
CASSLASGSYEQYF
TGCGCCAGCAGCTTGGCTAGCGGCTCCTACGAGCAGTACTTC
>TRBJ2-2|TRBV10-3|TRBD1|15|once
CAISHRDRGTGELFF
TGTGCCATCAGCCACCGGGACAGGGGGACCGGGGAGCTGTTTTTT
>TRBJ2-2|TRBV7-9|TRBD1|15|NA
CASSFKGQGSGELFF
TGTGCCAGCAGCTTTAAGGGACAGGGCTCCGGGGAGCTGTTTTTT
>TRBJ1-3|TRBV5-1|TRBD1|15|few
CASSPQTGPGNTIYF
TGCGCCAGCAGCCCCCAGACAGGGCCAGGAAACACCATATATTTT
>TRBJ2-7|TRBV3-1/TRBV3-2|NA|13|NA
CASSQEARLGQYF
TGTGCCAGCAGCCAAGAGGCGCGACTCGGGCAGTACTTC
>TRBJ1-2|TRBV30|NA|13|few
CAWSVRPVYGYTF
TGTGCCTGGAGTGTACGTCCAGTCTATGGCTACACCTTC
>TRBJ2-1|TRBV6-5|TRBD1|14|NA
CATTDRESYNEQFF
TGTGCCACCACGGACAGGGAATCCTACAATGAGCAGTTCTTC
>TRBJ1-5|TRBV27|NA|13|NA
CASSWVSGQPQHF
TGTGCCAGCAGTTGGGTTTCGGGTCAGCCCCAGCATTTT
>TRBJ1-2|TRBV13|NA|12|NA
CASSLGTIGYTF
TGTGCCAGCAGCTTAGGAACAATCGGCTACACCTTC
>TRBJ1-5|TRBV28|TRBD1|16|NA
CASSLLIDRGDQPQHF
TGTGCCAGCAGTTTGTTAATAGACAGGGGTGATCAGCCCCAGCATTTT